These T cell receptor beta chains were read from a single sample in a study of blood T cell repertoires in COVID-19. The method was immunoSEQ multiplex PCR; TCRdb's version includes in-frame clones alone and lacks a portion of them. The data show roughly 200,000 clones, 85% to 95% seen once. Specimen: peripheral blood. These receptors came from a man aged 25-45 years with COVID-19, enrolled during active disease. Each CDR3 is given with its conserved first and last residue. D genes are given only for firm matches. Clone size is not always given. Where it is, it says once, few, many or a class for expanded clones.

V	D	size	J	CDR3	DNA
TRBV29-1	TRBD1	.	TRBJ1-1	CSVVRTGRNTEAFF	TGCAGCGTTGTTAGGACAGGGAGGAACACTGAAGCTTTCTTT
TRBV29-1	.	.	TRBJ1-1	CSVAAGKNTEAFF	TGCAGCGTTGCAGCAGGCAAGAACACTGAAGCTTTCTTT
TRBV4-1	TRBD1	.	TRBJ1-2	CASSQDGSRGLVAGYGYTF	TGCGCCAGCAGCCAAGATGGTTCCAGGGGGCTAGTGGCAGGGTATGGCTACACCTTC
TRBV19	.	.	TRBJ1-4	CASSAVRGVREKLFF	TGTGCCAGTAGTGCCGTCAGGGGAGTAAGGGAAAAACTGTTTTTT
TRBV5-1	.	.	TRBJ1-1	CASSPGVANTEAFF	TGCGCCAGCAGTCCGGGGGTAGCGAACACTGAAGCTTTCTTT
TRBV10-3	TRBD1	.	TRBJ1-3	CAINGGGGGNTIYF	TGTGCCATCAATGGAGGGGGCGGTGGAAACACCATATATTTT
TRBV5-4	TRBD1	.	TRBJ2-5	CASSSGQGGGETQYF	TGTGCCAGCAGCTCGGGACAGGGGGGTGGCGAGACCCAGTACTTC
TRBV5-4	.	.	TRBJ1-2	CASSLRGGGYGYTF	TGTGCCAGCAGCTTGCGGGGGGGAGGGTATGGCTACACCTTC
TRBV12-3/TRBV12-4	.	.	TRBJ1-1	CASRLQGNTEAFF	TGTGCCAGCAGGCTACAGGGGAACACTGAAGCTTTCTTT
TRBV19	.	.	TRBJ2-2	CASSTDWNTGELFF	TGTGCCAGTAGTACCGACTGGAACACCGGGGAGCTGTTTTTT
TRBV10-1	.	.	TRBJ1-1	CASSWAPNTEAFF	TGCGCCAGCAGTTGGGCGCCCAACACTGAAGCTTTCTTT
TRBV7-9	TRBD1	.	TRBJ1-1	CASSDTGTGGTEAFF	TGTGCCAGCAGCGATACCGGGACAGGGGGCACTGAAGCTTTCTTT
TRBV9	.	.	TRBJ2-3	CASSTNGHSTDTQYF	TGTGCCAGCAGCACTAATGGACACTCCACAGATACGCAGTATTTT
TRBV7-9	TRBD1	.	TRBJ2-3	CASSFGQGAGSSTDTQYF	TGTGCCAGCAGCTTTGGACAGGGGGCCGGATCTAGCACAGATACGCAGTATTTT
TRBV19	.	.	TRBJ1-4	CASSISWGNEKLFF	TGTGCCAGTAGTATATCTTGGGGCAATGAAAAACTGTTTTTT
TRBV14	TRBD1	.	TRBJ2-4	CASSQGDRGPTKAKNIQYF	TGTGCCAGCAGCCAAGGGGACAGGGGGCCCACTAAGGCCAAAAACATTCAGTACTTC
TRBV24-1	TRBD1	few	TRBJ2-7	CATRDRANEQYF	TGTGCCACCAGAGACAGGGCCAACGAGCAGTACTTC
TRBV13	TRBD1	.	TRBJ1-3	CASSLGDRAPISGNTIYF	TGTGCCAGCAGCTTAGGAGACAGGGCCCCTATCTCTGGAAACACCATATATTTT
TRBV21-1	.	.	TRBJ1-5	CASSKKEDRGHQPQHF	TGTGCCAGCAGCAAAAAGGAAGACAGGGGGCATCAGCCCCAGCATTTT
TRBV19	TRBD2	.	TRBJ2-5	CASSNPGLGEETQYF	TGTGCCAGTAGTAACCCGGGACTAGGAGAGGAGACCCAGTACTTC
TRBV5-6	.	.	TRBJ1-3	CASSLGGRGSGNTIYF	TGTGCCAGCAGCTTGGGAGGGCGTGGCTCTGGAAACACCATATATTTT
TRBV3-1/TRBV3-2	TRBD1	.	TRBJ1-3	CASSPETGSGNTIYF	TGTGCCAGCAGCCCCGAGACAGGGTCTGGAAACACCATATATTTT
TRBV14	.	.	TRBJ1-1	CASRQLHSVENTEAFF	TGTGCCAGCAGACAACTCCATTCGGTAGAGAACACTGAAGCTTTCTTT
TRBV27	TRBD2	.	TRBJ2-3	CASSLGPSGVDTQYF	TGTGCCAGCAGTTTGGGGCCTAGCGGGGTGGATACGCAGTATTTT
TRBV2	TRBD2	.	TRBJ2-1	CASQRGYSYNEQFF	TGTGCCAGCCAGCGGGGATACTCCTACAATGAGCAGTTCTTC
TRBV12-3/TRBV12-4	.	few	TRBJ1-1	CASSWGDTEAFF	TGTGCCAGCAGTTGGGGGGACACTGAAGCTTTCTTT
TRBV9	TRBD1	.	TRBJ1-1	CASSVADRGRPAFF	TGTGCCAGCAGCGTAGCAGACAGGGGGCGCCCAGCTTTCTTT
TRBV5-1	.	once	TRBJ2-7	CASSVGQYEQYF	TGCGCCAGCAGCGTAGGACAGTACGAGCAGTACTTC
TRBV9	TRBD1	.	TRBJ1-1	CASSEGQGAVAFF	TGTGCCAGCAGCGAGGGACAGGGGGCTGTGGCTTTCTTT
TRBV30	.	.	TRBJ1-2	CAWMDSNYGYTF	TGTGCCTGGATGGACAGTAACTATGGCTACACCTTC
TRBV6-5	TRBD2	.	TRBJ2-3	CASSRASGSTDTQYF	TGTGCCAGCAGTAGGGCTAGCGGAAGCACAGATACGCAGTATTTT
TRBV7-3	.	.	TRBJ2-1	CASSSRLVSFDEQFF	TGTGCCAGCAGCTCGCGACTAGTCTCTTTTGATGAGCAGTTCTTC
TRBV6-1	TRBD1	.	TRBJ2-3	CASSVPTGGEGTDTQYF	TGTGCCAGCAGTGTCCCAACAGGGGGCGAAGGCACAGATACGCAGTATTTT
TRBV10-3	TRBD1	.	TRBJ1-1	CAIIPDRGLSTEAFF	TGTGCCATCATTCCCGACAGGGGGCTTAGCACTGAAGCTTTCTTT
TRBV2	TRBD1	.	TRBJ1-1	CASRQRQGGGELEAFF	TGTGCCAGCAGGCAGCGACAGGGGGGCGGAGAGTTGGAAGCTTTCTTT
TRBV11-2	TRBD2	once	TRBJ2-7	CASSPWRAGGTYEQYF	TGTGCCAGCAGCCCCTGGAGGGCGGGGGGAACCTACGAGCAGTACTTC
TRBV6-5	.	.	TRBJ2-7	CASREAPASEQYF	TGTGCCAGCAGGGAGGCTCCCGCCTCCGAGCAGTACTTC
TRBV6-5	.	.	TRBJ1-5	CASSYSLAPNQPQHF	TGTGCCAGCAGTTACTCGTTGGCACCAAATCAGCCCCAGCATTTT
TRBV7-9	.	once	TRBJ1-1	CASSLLGGITEAFF	TGTGCCAGCAGCTTACTTGGGGGGATCACTGAAGCTTTCTTT
TRBV9	.	.	TRBJ1-1	CASSVVGRGTPFLMNTEAFF	TGTGCCAGCAGCGTAGTCGGGAGGGGTACTCCTTTCCTTATGAACACTGAAGCTTTCTTT
TRBV24-1	TRBD1	.	TRBJ1-4	CATRPGQGGEKLFF	TGTGCCACCAGACCGGGACAGGGTGGGGAAAAACTGTTTTTT
TRBV6-5	TRBD2	.	TRBJ2-7	CAGGRLNYEQYF	TGTGCGGGAGGGCGGTTAAACTACGAGCAGTACTTC
TRBV18	TRBD1	.	TRBJ1-1	CASSPLRQGVYGTEAFF	TGTGCCAGCTCACCCTTGCGGCAGGGGGTATATGGGACTGAAGCTTTCTTT
TRBV27	TRBD1	few	TRBJ1-1	CASTGQGLAPEAFF	TGTGCCAGCACCGGACAGGGGCTCGCTCCTGAAGCTTTCTTT
TRBV27	.	.	TRBJ2-7	CASSSITTGYSYEQYF	TGTGCCAGCAGTTCCATTACGACAGGATATTCCTACGAGCAGTACTTC